The rows below give T cell receptor beta chains drawn from one sample of a study of T cells in Graves' hyperthyroidism and ophthalmopathy. TCRdb reanalysed the multiplex PCR reads using MiXCR and keeps one entry per CDR3 protein. The table has about 280,000 distinct CDR3 sequences, around a quarter seen once; the top ten hold roughly 24%. Material: blood. The receptors stem from a middle-aged man with Graves' hyperthyroidism that later progressed to Graves' ophthalmopathy. Each CDR3 is given with its conserved first and last residue. The D gene is left open where the match is weak. Rows give clone size only sometimes, using once, few, many, or a class for an expanded clone.

>TRBJ2-7|TRBV6-1|-|many
TGTGCCAGCAGGAGATCTCTCGAGCAGTACTTC
CASRRSLEQYF
>TRBJ1-2|TRBV12-3/TRBV12-4|TRBD1|-
TGTGCCAGCTGGGGGGGACAGCATGGCTACACCTTC
CASWGGQHGYTF
>TRBJ2-5|TRBV5-1|-|many
TGCGCCAGCAGCTTGGGGTTCTCCCAAGAGACCCAGTACTTC
CASSLGFSQETQYF
>TRBJ2-5|TRBV27|TRBD1|-
TGTGCCAGCAGTGGCAGGGGGCGGGAGACCCAGTACTTC
CASSGRGRETQYF
>TRBJ2-7|TRBV5-1|TRBD1|many
TGCGCCAGCAGCTTGGGGGACAGTGGCTACGAGCAGTACTTC
CASSLGDSGYEQYF
>TRBJ2-5|TRBV6-1|TRBD1|-
TGTGCCAGCAGTGTGACAGGGGGCGGGGGGACCCAGTACTTC
CASSVTGGGGTQYF
>TRBJ2-5|TRBV20-1|-|many
TGCAGTGCTACCGTGAGGGACCAGTACTTC
CSATVRDQYF
>TRBJ1-2|TRBV6-5|-|many
TGTGCCATCCGAGGGGGGATGGTGAACTATGGCTACACCTTC
CAIRGGMVNYGYTF
>TRBJ2-2|TRBV27|-|-
TGTGCCAGCAGTCCCGGGACCGGGGGCACCGGGGAGCTGTTTTTT
CASSPGTGGTGELFF
>TRBJ1-2|TRBV20-1|TRBD1|many
TGCAGTGCTAGAGCAGGGACAGGGGGGTACTTTAGAGGCTACACCTTC
CSARAGTGGYFRGYTF
>TRBJ2-7|TRBV28|TRBD1|-
TGTGCCAGCAGCTCACATGGGACAGTACCCTACGAGCAGTACTTC
CASSSHGTVPYEQYF
>TRBJ2-5|TRBV9|-|many
TGTGCCAGCAGCGTGAGAAGTGGGAAAGAGACCCAGTACTTC
CASSVRSGKETQYF
>TRBJ1-2|TRBV18|TRBD1|many
TGTGCCAGCTCACCATCACAGGGGTATGGCTACACCTTC
CASSPSQGYGYTF
>TRBJ2-7|TRBV2|TRBD2|many
TGTGCCAGCACTAGCGGTCGTAGCTCCTACGAGCAGTACTTC
CASTSGRSSYEQYF
>TRBJ1-2|TRBV12-3/TRBV12-4|TRBD1|many
TGTGCCAGCAGTTCCTGGGACAGTGCCCTCTACACCTTC
CASSSWDSALYTF
>TRBJ1-1|TRBV6-1|-|many
TGTGCCAGCAGTGATTGGACAGCTGGTGTGGCTGAAGCTTTCTTT
CASSDWTAGVAEAFF
>TRBJ2-4|TRBV4-1|-|many
TGCGCCAGCAGCCAAGAAACTCGCAGGAACGCGGGCATTCAGTACTTC
CASSQETRRNAGIQYF
>TRBJ1-1|TRBV6-5|-|many
TGTGCCAGCAGTTACGGGGGCGAAGCTTTCTTT
CASSYGGEAFF
>TRBJ1-5|TRBV6-1|-|many
TGTGCCAGCTGGGTGGAAAGGCACCCTATGAGCCAGCCCCAGCATTTT
CASWVERHPMSQPQHF
>TRBJ2-7|TRBV27|TRBD2|many
TGTGCCAGCAGTTTATCCCTACGGAGCGGGAGGGACTACGAGCAGTACTTC
CASSLSLRSGRDYEQYF
>TRBJ1-2|TRBV12-3/TRBV12-4|-|many
TGTGCCAGCAGTTCGGGACCGCCGCATGGCTACACCTTC
CASSSGPPHGYTF
>TRBJ1-5|TRBV19|-|many
TGTGCCAGTAGTATGAGGTCGTCGGGGAATCAGCCCCAGCATTTT
CASSMRSSGNQPQHF
>TRBJ2-7|TRBV10-3|-|many
TGTGCCATCAGTGGGGAAGGCTACGAGCAGTACTTC
CAISGEGYEQYF
>TRBJ2-2|TRBV2|-|-
TGTGCCAGCAGTGGTCGGCCAAGGACCGGGGAGCTGTTTTTT
CASSGRPRTGELFF
>TRBJ1-1|TRBV24-1|-|-
TGTGCCACCAGTGACACGAACACTGAAGCTTTCTTT
CATSDTNTEAFF
>TRBJ2-7|TRBV11-2|-|many
TGTGCCAGCAGCTCCCCCCGGGGAGCCGGGGAGCAGTACTTC
CASSSPRGAGEQYF